Sequencing of this T cell receptor (beta chain) was carried out in a study of blood T cell repertoires in COVID-19. On the study more broadly: Material from acute and convalescent COVID-19 was sourced from the United States, Italy and Spain. In each case, the material was cDNA or gDNA derived from T cells, B-cell-depleted T cells, or PBMCs.

Per the study methods: How many nucleated cells were present was estimated from reference gene primer amplification. Assay used: immunoSEQ multiplex PCR; TCRdb lists only in-frame clones, some missing. The V and J calls and clone size were taken over from that table, and D and trimming were inferred from the DNA. The table has some 120,000 clones, 65% to 85% seen once. V lost 3 bases to trimming and J lost 4 bases; unmatched junction nucleotides: 6. The CDR3 runs 15 residues. CDR1 and CDR2 (germline): MNHNS, SASEGT. Material for sequencing was peripheral blood. This clonotype originated in a man aged 70 or older with acute or convalescent COVID-19. The chain recombines TRBV6-1 with TRBJ2-7; 10 positions agree with TRBD1. This CDR3 is CASSESPGQGYEQYF. In DNA, the CDR3 is TGTGCCAGCAGTGAGAGTCCGGGACAGGGGTACGAGCAGTACTTC.